This is a list of T cell receptor beta chains from one sample in a study of early T cells in non-severe SARS-CoV-2 infection. TCRdb redid the calling of the 5' RACE reads with MiXCR, one entry per CDR3 protein. The table includes approximately 40,000 distinct CDR3 sequences, 9.9% detected once. The source material was whole blood. The receptors shown here come from an adult who was a healthcare worker with PCR-confirmed SARS-CoV-2 infection or an uninfected control (not recorded which). Each CDR3 is given with its conserved first and last residue. Rows may omit the clone size; those that give it use once, few, many or a size class.

V | size | CDR3
TRBV20-1 | many | CSAREGTDTQYF
TRBV29-1 | many | CSVGDRLSGANVLTF
TRBV15 | - | CATSLDRGNSPLHF
TRBV20-1 | few | CSAATGMSLSSYNEQFF
TRBV29-1 | many | CSVEQGYIQYF
TRBV5-1 | many | CASSPARGYTEAFF
TRBV5-1 | - | CASRVGFISTGELFF
TRBV7-2 | many | CASSPTQETQYF
TRBV7-2 | - | CASSPTNNEQFF
TRBV4-3 | many | CASSQLAGGYNEQFF
TRBV13 | many | CASSFKQGTAGELFF
TRBV6-6 | many | CASSSVAAGGYTF
TRBV10-3 | many | CAIKAGDYGYTF
TRBV5-1 | many | CASSLDLRQETQYF
TRBV12-3/TRBV12-4 | many | CASSLRGGNTDTQYF
TRBV4-3 | few | CASSHSGGQYEQYF
TRBV6-2/TRBV6-3 | many | CASSYSPTGPDTQYF
TRBV5-4 | many | CASSSGLFTEYTQYF
TRBV27 | many | CASSFYLAGTDTQYF
TRBV6-5 | few | CASSRYERDPYEQYF
TRBV10-3 | many | CAISPGGTRADTQYF